The rows below give T cell receptor beta chains drawn from one sample of a study of vaccination effects on CD4 cells after COVID-19. Their antigens are not known. TCRdb's copy holds only in-frame clones and misses some; the assay was immunoSEQ multiplex PCR. The sample yields 70,000 or so clones, roughly three quarters seen once. The sample consisted of CD4+ T cells from PBMCs cultured without peptide, taken before COVID-19 vaccination. The receptors shown here come from a human donor who received a COVID-19 vaccine. Each CDR3 is given with its conserved first and last residue. A D gene is named only where the DNA matches it firmly. Size values are once, few and many counts, or a class for expanded clones, and some rows have none.

j_call,v_call,clone_size,cdr3_length,d_call,cdr3_nt,cdr3_aa
TRBJ2-1,TRBV5-1,NA,15,NA,TGCGCCAGCAGCTTGGAATGGCAGAATTACAATGAGCAGTTCTTC,CASSLEWQNYNEQFF
TRBJ1-6,TRBV5-1,NA,18,NA,TGCGCCAGCAGCTTGGTTTTGCAGGAGAGCTCCTATAATTCACCCCTCCACTTT,CASSLVLQESSYNSPLHF
TRBJ2-1,TRBV6-5,NA,11,NA,TGTGCCAGCAGTCCGCCGGGTGAGCAGTTCTTC,CASSPPGEQFF
TRBJ1-2,TRBV5-6,NA,13,NA,TGTGCCAGCAGCCTGGAAAGGGGACGTGGCTACACCTTC,CASSLERGRGYTF
TRBJ2-3,TRBV9,few,14,NA,TGTGCCAGCAGCCCTCAGTCCCGCACAGATACGCAGTATTTT,CASSPQSRTDTQYF
TRBJ2-5,TRBV7-2,NA,12,NA,TGTGCCAGCGGATGGACTCCCGAGACCCAGTACTTC,CASGWTPETQYF
TRBJ1-3,TRBV6-1,few,16,NA,TGTGCCAGCAGTGTGGGCAGGGGTAGCTCTGGAAACACCATATATTTT,CASSVGRGSSGNTIYF
TRBJ1-1,TRBV19,NA,14,NA,TGTGCCAGTAGTCCCACCGGGGCTGGCACTGAAGCTTTCTTT,CASSPTGAGTEAFF
TRBJ1-5,TRBV23-1,NA,13,NA,TGCGCCAGCAGTCAAACTTGTGGACAGCCCCAGCATTTT,CASSQTCGQPQHF
TRBJ2-4,TRBV7-2,NA,16,NA,TGTGCCAGCAGCTTTTCCGGACAATTAACCAAAAACATTCAGTACTTC,CASSFSGQLTKNIQYF
TRBJ2-1,TRBV30,NA,17,TRBD2,TGTGCCTGGAGTGTACGGGTGGGGACTAGCTTATACAATGAGCAGTTCTTC,CAWSVRVGTSLYNEQFF
TRBJ2-1,TRBV25-1,NA,15,NA,TGTGCCAGCAGTGATCTTCGGCCGGAGGGCAATGAGCAGTTCTTC,CASSDLRPEGNEQFF
TRBJ2-1,TRBV6-6,NA,14,NA,TGTGCCAGCGGCAGGACAGCTTCCTACAATGAGCAGTTCTTC,CASGRTASYNEQFF
TRBJ2-2,TRBV3-1/TRBV3-2,few,16,TRBD2,TGTGCCAGCAGCCCTCGGACTAGCGGGGGAACCGGGGAGCTGTTTTTT,CASSPRTSGGTGELFF
TRBJ1-1,TRBV19,NA,14,NA,TGTGCCAGTAGTCCCCGGGGCCCGAACACTGAAGCTTTCTTT,CASSPRGPNTEAFF
TRBJ2-2,TRBV19,NA,17,NA,TGTGCCAGTAGTATATCTCGGGGTTTGGTGGGGACCGGGGAGCTGTTTTTT,CASSISRGLVGTGELFF
TRBJ1-2,TRBV5-5,few,15,NA,TGTGCCAGCAGCTTGCCAGGGGCGACTAACTATGGCTACACCTTC,CASSLPGATNYGYTF
TRBJ2-2,TRBV2,NA,14,NA,TGTGCCAGCACCGGGTTAAAAGGCACCGGGGAGCTGTTTTTT,CASTGLKGTGELFF
TRBJ1-2,TRBV7-9,few,15,NA,TGTGCCAGCAGCTTATCGCAGGACGCCTGGAGGGGCTACACCTTC,CASSLSQDAWRGYTF
TRBJ1-2,TRBV19,NA,13,NA,TGTGCCAGCCAGGACGTAGGGCCCCATGGCTACACCTTC,CASQDVGPHGYTF
TRBJ1-1,TRBV6-5,NA,13,NA,TGTGCCAGCAAGCAGGGGCTGAACACTGAAGCTTTCTTT,CASKQGLNTEAFF
TRBJ2-3,TRBV24-1,few,15,NA,TGTGCCACCAGTGCGGAGGGATCTAGCACAGATACGCAGTATTTT,CATSAEGSSTDTQYF
TRBJ1-1,TRBV14,NA,16,NA,TGTGCCAGCAGCCTCTGGGGCCGGGGCGGGGACACTGAAGCTTTCTTT,CASSLWGRGGDTEAFF
TRBJ2-5,TRBV6-5,once,13,NA,TGTGCCAGCAACCCGACCGGGGTGGAGACCCAGTACTTC,CASNPTGVETQYF
TRBJ1-1,TRBV7-3,few,13,TRBD1,TGTGCCAGCAGCAAACAGGGGGAGACTGAAGCTTTCTTT,CASSKQGETEAFF